These 17 T cell receptor beta chains were all obtained from the same sample, sequenced in a study of OX40 agonist ivuxolimab in advanced cancers. TCRdb's copy holds only in-frame clones and misses some; the assay was immunoSEQ multiplex PCR. This repertoire shows about 21,000 clones, approximately 86% found once; its top ten account for over 15%. Sequences were derived from CD4+ or CD8+ T cells sorted from blood, sampled in a trial of the OX40 agonist ivuxolimab. These receptors came from an adult with an advanced solid tumor such as melanoma, head and neck, liver or kidney cancer.

The chain combines TRBV6-5 with TRBJ2-7; D might be TRBD1 (6 bases). This CDR3 has 12 residues. Germline values: CDR1 MNHEY, CDR2 SVGAGI. V shed 8 bases and J shed 4 bases, with 12 bases lying between them. This chain's CDR3 is CASDGRGYEQYF. CDR3 coding DNA: TGTGCCAGCGATGGCAGGGGTTACGAGCAGTACTTC.

V is TRBV7-2 and J is TRBJ2-3; 7 bases match TRBD2. The V segment lost 4 bases and the J segment 3 bases; nucleotides outside the gene matches: 10. This CDR3 is 16 amino acids long. Per germline, CDR1 SGHTA and CDR2 FQGNSA. For the CDR3, the DNA is TGTGCCAGCAGCTCAGCTGGGGACGGGGGGACAGATACGCAGTATTTT. Translating gives CASSSAGDGGTDTQYF.

The chain recombines TRBV18 with TRBJ1-2, with D possibly being TRBD1 (5 bases). V dropped 3 bases and J dropped 6 bases, with 11 bases sitting between them. CDR1 KGHSH and CDR2 LQKENI come from the germline V gene. CDR3 size: 13 residues. CDR3 region: CASSPAGRDGYTF. DNA for the CDR3: TGTGCCAGCTCACCGGCAGGGCGGGATGGCTACACCTTC.

The V call is TRBV10-3, the J call TRBJ1-5, with D possibly being TRBD1 (5 bases). The ends were cut back, 5 bases at V and 1 base at J, with 6 bases in the middle. CDR1 is ENHRY and CDR2 is SYGVKD in the germline V gene. This CDR3 region has 13 residues. DNA for the CDR3: TGTGCCATCAGTAGGGACAGCAATCAGCCCCAGCATTTT. Protein product: CAISRDSNQPQHF.

The chain is built from TRBV10-1 and TRBJ2-1, with 12 bases lining up with TRBD2. With V trimmed by 6 bases and J by 10 bases, 4 bases remained unmatched. CDR3 length: 13 amino acids. Germline CDR1 is WNHNN and CDR2 is SYGVQD (reference sequence). CDR3 residues: CASRPGLAGEQFF. The CDR3 region has the DNA TGCGCCAGCAGGCCCGGACTAGCGGGGGAGCAGTTCTTC.

Remarks on this clone: One junction end does not reproduce the germline sequence, and a read error may be involved. Other nucleotide sequences in the sample specify the same CDR3. This chain links TRBV10-1 with TRBJ2-1, with 8 nucleotides matching TRBD2. Germline-derived CDR1 and CDR2 are WNHNN and SYGVQD (reference sequence). This CDR3 is 17 amino acids long. CDR3 sequence (DNA): TGCGCCAGCAGCGAGTCAGGGGTAGCGGGGACCTCTAGGGAGCAGTTCTTC. This codes for CASSESGVAGTSREQFF.

The V and J genes are TRBV10-1 and TRBJ2-3, with 7 bases identical to TRBD1. Germline-derived CDR1 and CDR2 are WNHNN and SYGVQD (reference sequence). This CDR3 comprises 12 residues. After removal of 0 bases from V and 13 bases from J, the junction contained 4 bases not matched to a gene. This CDR3 is CASSESRGPEYF. The CDR3, as DNA: TGCGCCAGCAGTGAGTCAAGGGGGCCCGAGTATTTT.

In regard to this clone: Germline is not matched at one junction end, which may reflect a read error. The V gene is TRBV5-4, the J gene TRBJ1-2; 8 nucleotides match TRBD1. The CDR3 extends over 12 amino acids. The germline gives CDR1 SGHNT, CDR2 YYREEE (reference sequence). As DNA, the CDR3 is TGCGCCAGCAAGGGACAGGTATATGGCTACACCTTC. Translation gives CASKGQVYGYTF.

J is TRBJ2-2 and V is TRBV6-6; no firm D call. Germline assignment: CDR1 MNHNY and CDR2 SVGAGI (reference sequence). This CDR3 spans 13 amino acids. Deletions cut 0 bases from V and 6 bases from J, with 5 bases between. CDR3 DNA sequence: TGTGCCAGCAGTTACTCGGCCTCCGGGGAGCTGTTTTTT. As protein: CASSYSASGELFF.

The chain recombines TRBV11-3 with TRBJ2-1; TRBD1 is a possible D gene (6 bases). Trimming cost V 5 bases and J 4 bases, with 15 bases left between them. From germline, CDR1 is SGHNT and CDR2 YENEEA. The CDR3 length is 15 residues. The CDR3 reads CASSLRGSRYNEQFF. The CDR3 coding sequence is TGTGCCAGCAGCCTAAGGGGGAGTAGATACAATGAGCAGTTCTTC.

This clone has only one observation. The rearrangement joins TRBV2 to TRBJ1-4; D call uncertain. Germline V gene lookup returns CDR1 SNHLY and CDR2 FYNNEI. V lost 1 base and J 4 bases, leaving 7 bases between the germline ends. The CDR3 runs 14 residues. Here the CDR3 DNA reads TGTGCCAGCAGTGAAGGGCCCTTTAATGAAAAACTGTTTTTT. Amino acid sequence: CASSEGPFNEKLFF.

Sample share makes this clone medium-sized. The gene calls are TRBV10-3 and TRBJ2-1; TRBD2 agrees at 9 bases. CDR1 is ENHRY, CDR2 SYGVKD, per germline. The V and J ends lost 3 bases and 5 bases, in that order; junction bases with no gene match: 5. This CDR3 comprises 15 residues. CDR3 region: CAISEPASGDNEQFF. CDR3 coding DNA: TGTGCCATCAGTGAACCGGCTAGCGGGGACAATGAGCAGTTCTTC.

The V and J genes are TRBV7-3 and TRBJ2-1, with TRBD1 as a possible D gene (6 bases). V shed 6 bases and J shed 5 bases, with 11 bases lying between them. CDR1 and CDR2 from the germline V gene are SGHTA and FQGTGA. The CDR3 contains 13 residues. CDR3 DNA: TGTGCCAGCAGATCCGGGACACACAATGAGCAGTTCTTC. Its protein product is CASRSGTHNEQFF.

This rearrangement joins TRBV11-2 to TRBJ2-7, with a weak D call TRBD1 (6 bases). V was cut by 5 bases and J by 4 bases, with 18 bases left in between. From germline, CDR1 is SGHAT and CDR2 FQNNGV. The CDR3 totals 15 residues. DNA of the CDR3: TGTGCCAGCAGCCCTTGGCAGGGGAGTTTATACGAGCAGTACTTC. Encoded protein: CASSPWQGSLYEQYF.

The V call is TRBV30, the J call TRBJ2-5; unclear D gene. Germline V gene sequence: CDR1 GTSNPN, CDR2 SVGIG (reference sequence). The length of the CDR3 is 12 residues. Trimming removed 3 bases from V and 2 bases from J, with 7 bases in between. This chain's CDR3 is CAWSYNQETQYF. In nucleotides, the CDR3 is TGTGCCTGGAGCTATAATCAAGAGACCCAGTACTTC.

The chain links TRBV5-6 to TRBJ2-4; D gene uncertain. With 4 bases removed from V and 0 bases from J, the gap between germline ends came to 17 bases. The length of the CDR3 is 17 residues. The germline V gene has CDR1 SGHDT and CDR2 YYEEEE. The CDR3 bases are TGTGCCAGCAGCCCCCCCGGCAGAAATCTAGCCAAAAACATTCAGTACTTC. Protein product: CASSPPGRNLAKNIQYF.

This chain uses TRBV2 with TRBJ2-7, with 7 nucleotides matching TRBD1. Germline V CDR1 and CDR2: SNHLY, FYNNEI. This CDR3 has 13 amino acids. V shed 7 bases, J shed 5 bases, and the junction held 8 bases outside the gene matches. CDR3 loop: CASMRTGINEQYF. The CDR3 DNA follows: TGTGCCAGCATGAGGACAGGAATAAACGAGCAGTACTTC.